Listed below are T cell receptor beta chains from one sample, sequenced in a study of T cell clonotyping in hematopoietic cell transplantation. Profiled with immunoSEQ multiplex PCR; TCRdb holds only in-frame clones, not every one. This sample has about 12,000 clones, with around 90% found just once. This specimen consisted of PBMCs, obtained 100 days after allogeneic stem cell transplant. Receptor source: a female patient between 50 and 59 years old who had an allogeneic stem cell transplant from an unrelated donor, so the T cells may come from the graft donor. Some clones in this sample may be carry-over from other donors' samples. The CDR3 runs from the conserved cysteine through the conserved F or W. Each record gives: D gene, clone size, J gene, V gene, CDR3 length, CDR3 DNA, CDR3 protein. A D gene is named only where the DNA matches it firmly. Part of the rows lack a size; the others show once, few, many or a class for expanded clones.

TRBD1 . TRBJ1-5 TRBV19 12 TGTGCCAGTACAGGGGGCAACCAGCCCCAGCATTTT CASTGGNQPQHF
TRBD1 . TRBJ2-7 TRBV11-1 16 TGTGCCAGCAGCCCGCCAAGACAGGGGCACATCTACGAGCAGTACTTC CASSPPRQGHIYEQYF
TRBD1 . TRBJ1-5 TRBV2 15 TGTGCCAGCAGTTCGGACAGGAGCAGCAATCAGCCCCAGCATTTT CASSSDRSSNQPQHF
TRBD1 . TRBJ1-5 TRBV7-8 16 TGTGCCAGCAGCTCGACTATCGGACAGGCATACCAGCCCCAGCATTTT CASSSTIGQAYQPQHF
TRBD1 . TRBJ2-1 TRBV19 17 TGTGCCAGTAGTGGGCTGTTTGGGACAGGAATATACAATGAGCAGTTCTTC CASSGLFGTGIYNEQFF
TRBD2 . TRBJ2-3 TRBV25-1 16 TGTGCCAGCAATGACACTAGCGGGGCTAGCACAGATACGCAGTATTTT CASNDTSGASTDTQYF
TRBD2 . TRBJ2-3 TRBV5-1 16 TGCGCCAGCAGCTGGGTTAGCGGGACACCACCAGATACGCAGTATTTT CASSWVSGTPPDTQYF
TRBD1 . TRBJ2-5 TRBV29-1 14 TGCAGCGTTGATCACAGGGGGTTGGGAGAGACCCAGTACTTC CSVDHRGLGETQYF
. . TRBJ2-7 TRBV5-6 12 TGTGCCAGCAGCCTCAGCTCCTACGAGCAGTACTTC CASSLSSYEQYF
TRBD1 . TRBJ1-2 TRBV7-2 13 TGTGCCACTAGGACAGGGGTTAACTATGGCTACACCTTC CATRTGVNYGYTF
TRBD1 few TRBJ1-1 TRBV6-5 14 TGTGCCAGCAGTTACTCGCGACAGGGGTTAGGAGCTTTCTTT CASSYSRQGLGAFF
TRBD1 once TRBJ2-2 TRBV19 15 TGTGCCAGTACCGCCCCGGACAGGGTCACCGGGGAGCTGTTTTTT CASTAPDRVTGELFF
TRBD1 . TRBJ1-1 TRBV19 12 TGTGCCAGTAGTACAGGGGGACGAGAAGCTTTCTTT CASSTGGREAFF
. . TRBJ1-5 TRBV7-2 12 TGTGCCAGCAGCTTAACTGAGGTGCCCCAGCATTTT CASSLTEVPQHF
. . TRBJ1-4 TRBV9 15 TGTGCCAGCAGCGTAGGAGGCTCAAAGAATGAAAAACTGTTTTTT CASSVGGSKNEKLFF
. . TRBJ2-6 TRBV9 17 TGTGCCAGCAGCTGGGACCCCAAGAGCTCTGGGGCCAACGTCCTGACTTTC CASSWDPKSSGANVLTF
. . TRBJ2-5 TRBV4-3 14 TGCGCCAGCAGCCAAGGCCTCACCCAAGAGACCCAGTACTTC CASSQGLTQETQYF
. . TRBJ2-4 TRBV30 11 TGTGCCTGGAGTGACCTAAACATTCAGTACTTC CAWSDLNIQYF
. . TRBJ1-1 TRBV10-1 13 TGCGCCAGCAGTGAGTATACCACCACTGAAGCTTTCTTT CASSEYTTTEAFF
. . TRBJ1-5 TRBV2 13 TGTGCCAGCATGAGGGAGGGGAGTCAGCCCCAGCATTTT CASMREGSQPQHF
. . TRBJ2-3 TRBV7-3 14 TGTGCCAGCAGCTTCGGGGGAACGCGGGATACGCAGTATTTT CASSFGGTRDTQYF
TRBD2 . TRBJ2-5 TRBV4-3 16 TGCGCCAGCAGCCACGGACTAGCGGGGGGATCAGAGACCCAGTACTTC CASSHGLAGGSETQYF
. . TRBJ1-4 TRBV14 15 TGTGCCAGCAGCCAAGGGGTCGTAACTAATGAAAAACTGTTTTTT CASSQGVVTNEKLFF
. . TRBJ2-7 TRBV18 12 TGTGCCAGCTCACCACCGGGGGCAGGGCAGTACTTC CASSPPGAGQYF
. few TRBJ2-1 TRBV27 13 TGTGCCAGCAGTCCACGGCCCTACAATGAGCAGTTCTTC CASSPRPYNEQFF
. once TRBJ2-6 TRBV28 14 TGTGCCAGCAGTTTATACCGTGGGGCCAACGTCCTGACTTTC CASSLYRGANVLTF
. . TRBJ1-2 TRBV11-2 17 TGTGCCAGCAGCTTAGGGGGTCTTCGTTACCCTAACTATGGCTACACCTTC CASSLGGLRYPNYGYTF
. . TRBJ1-1 TRBV4-1 14 TGCGCCAGCAGCCAAGATTCTAGTCTTAAGGCAGCTTTCTTT CASSQDSSLKAAFF
. . TRBJ2-5 TRBV9 17 TGTGCCAGCAGCGTCTCTAGTGGGAGGAGGGGACAAGAGACCCAGTACTTC CASSVSSGRRGQETQYF
TRBD1 . TRBJ2-7 TRBV4-3 19 TGCGCCAGCAGCCAAGATTGGTGGGTAGGGACAGGGAAGAGGTACGAGCAGTACTTC CASSQDWWVGTGKRYEQYF
TRBD1 . TRBJ1-1 TRBV5-6 16 TGTGCCAGCAGCTTGGCAGGGGGCTTCGGGAACACTGAAGCTTTCTTT CASSLAGGFGNTEAFF
. few TRBJ1-1 TRBV25-1 12 TGTGCCAGCAGTGTACTCGGCACTGAAGCTTTCTTT CASSVLGTEAFF